Presented here are 13 T cell receptor beta chains from one specimen sequenced in a study of blood T cell repertoires in COVID-19. Repertoires were generated with immunoSEQ multiplex PCR, while TCRdb's copy carries only in-frame clones and drops some. The sample has 59,000 or so clones; roughly 83% are singletons. The sample was peripheral blood. All receptors come from a human donor in a cohort sampled during active COVID-19.

The chain couples TRBV30 to TRBJ1-5, with D possibly TRBD1 on 5 matching bases. CDR3 length: 14 residues. V lost 0 bases and J 4 bases, leaving 10 bases between the germline ends. Germline V CDR1 and CDR2: GTSNPN, SVGIG (reference sequence). Written as DNA, the CDR3 is TGTGCCTGGAGTGTGGCCGGGGGAAATCAGCCCCAGCATTTT. Residues: CAWSVAGGNQPQHF.

The chain combines TRBV6-5 with TRBJ2-7; 9 nucleotides align to TRBD1. Trimming at V came to 11 bases and at J to 1 base, leaving 9 bases not matched to a gene. There are 14 residues in the CDR3. Germline assignment: CDR1 MNHEY and CDR2 SVGAGI. DNA for the CDR3: TGTGCCGGCAAACCGGGACAGGGTTCCTACGAGCAGTACTTC. Translated: CAGKPGQGSYEQYF.

This clone is a singleton in its sample. The J gene is TRBJ1-1, the V gene TRBV15; D ambiguous. V lost 6 bases to trimming and J lost 0 bases, with 11 bases between them. The CDR3 extends over 14 amino acids. From germline, CDR1 is LNHNV and CDR2 YYDKDF (reference sequence). The CDR3 DNA follows: TGTGCCACCAGGATTAAACAGTTGAACACTGAAGCTTTCTTT. Encoded protein: CATRIKQLNTEAFF.

This clone was counted a few times. The chain joins TRBV11-1 to TRBJ2-7; TRBD2 is a possible D gene (6 bases). The CDR3 sequence is 15 residues long. V was pared by 5 bases and J by 2 bases, with 16 bases between. CDR1 and CDR2 (germline): SGHAT, FQDESV (reference sequence). CDR3 DNA: TGTGCCAGCAGCACTACCTGGGACTTTACCTACGAGCAGTACTTC. It yields the protein CASSTTWDFTYEQYF.

This chain uses TRBV29-1 with TRBJ1-1; D is perhaps TRBD1 (6 bases). Germline V lookup: CDR1 SQVTM, CDR2 ANQGSEA. The CDR3 spans 14 residues. The V and J ends lost 4 bases and 2 bases respectively, with 14 bases between them. DNA for the CDR3: TGCAGCGTTGCCCCCCGGGACACCAACACTGAAGCTTTCTTT. It encodes CSVAPRDTNTEAFF. Using reference TRBV29-1 and TRBJ1-1 for the parts outside the CDR3, the full variable domain is SAVISQKPSRDICQRGTSLTIQCQVDSQVTMMFWYRQQPGQSLTLIATANQGSEATYESGFVIDKFPISRPNLTFSTLTVSNMSPEDSSIYLCSVAPRDTNTEAFFGQGTRLTVV.

V gene TRBV7-2 combines with J gene TRBJ2-1; 9 bases are a match to TRBD1. The CDR3 is 15 residues long. Per germline, CDR1 SGHTA and CDR2 FQGNSA. V trimming: 5 bases; J trimming: 5 bases; junction bases outside the gene matches: 7. The CDR3 sequence is CASSASGTGNNEQFF. The CDR3 bases are TGTGCCAGCAGCGCGTCCGGGACAGGGAACAATGAGCAGTTCTTC.

This rearrangement joins TRBV5-1 to TRBJ1-1, with no clear D. Germline CDR1 reads SGHRS; CDR2 reads YFSETQ. The CDR3 covers 14 residues. Trimming left V 0 bases short and J 1 base short, with 7 bases between. CDR3 sequence reads: CASSLARGNTEAFF. The CDR3 region has the DNA TGCGCCAGCAGCTTGGCCCGGGGGAACACTGAAGCTTTCTTT.

This chain uses TRBV19 with TRBJ2-2; possibly TRBD1 for D (6 bases). Deletions cut 7 bases from V and 0 bases from J, with 15 bases between. The CDR3 is 16 amino acids. Germline V gene data show CDR1 as LNHDA and CDR2 as SQIVND (reference sequence). CDR3 coding DNA: TGTGCCAGTACCCCTCCGGGACAATCGAACACCGGGGAGCTGTTTTTT. As protein: CASTPPGQSNTGELFF.

The chain is built from TRBV4-3 and TRBJ2-1, with a tentative D call TRBD2 (6 bases). CDR3 size: 16 residues. Per germline, CDR1 LGHNA and CDR2 YSLEER. V shed 0 bases and J shed 4 bases, with 13 bases lying between them. CDR3: CASSQDYGGAYNEQFF. CDR3 sequence (DNA): TGCGCCAGCAGCCAAGATTATGGCGGGGCGTACAATGAGCAGTTCTTC.

This clone was counted between two and nine times. The chain uses TRBV5-6 and TRBJ1-5; D perhaps matches TRBD1 (5 bases). The length of the CDR3 is 14 residues. V dropped 4 bases and J dropped 6 bases, with 14 bases sitting between them. CDR1 is SGHDT, CDR2 YYEEEE, per germline. The CDR3 protein is CASSNRGNRQPQHF. The CDR3 DNA is TGTGCCAGCAGCAATAGGGGTAATCGTCAGCCCCAGCATTTT. The entire variable domain, with the rest obtained from reference TRBV5-6 and TRBJ1-5, is as follows: DAGVTQSPTHLIKTRGQQVTLRCSPKSGHDTVSWYQQALGQGPQFIFQYYEEEERQRGNFPDRFSGHQFPNYSSELNVNALLLGDSALYLCASSNRGNRQPQHFGDGTRLSIL.

The chain joins TRBV20-1 to TRBJ1-2; 11 positions match TRBD1. V was pared by 3 bases and J by 2 bases, with 20 bases of the junction left unmatched. Per the germline V gene, CDR1 is DFQATT and CDR2 is SNEGSKA (reference sequence). The CDR3 covers 20 residues. The CDR3 is CSASYLSRDRGLSSNYGYTF. CDR3 sequence (DNA): TGCAGTGCTAGTTATCTGTCCCGGGACAGGGGGTTAAGCTCAAACTATGGCTACACCTTC.

V is TRBV6-5 and J is TRBJ2-1, with 11 bases that match TRBD2. CDR3 length: 15 residues. With 3 bases clipped from V and 6 bases from J, the junction kept 4 bases outside the gene matches. CDR1 is MNHEY and CDR2 is SVGAGI in the germline V gene. The CDR3 here is CASSYSGGASNEQFF. Written as DNA, the CDR3 is TGTGCCAGCAGTTATAGCGGGGGGGCGAGCAATGAGCAGTTCTTC.

The rearrangement uses TRBV12-3 or TRBV12-4 and TRBJ1-2, with D hard to call. V was trimmed by 3 bases and J by 2 bases, leaving 7 bases between them. The CDR3 spans 13 residues. CDR3 loop: CASSFAENYGYTF. The DNA of the CDR3 is TGTGCCAGCAGTTTCGCGGAGAACTATGGCTACACCTTC.